Given below is one TCR beta chain in context. Its specificity is unknown. The sample holds other DNA sequences that translate to the same CDR3. The data were obtained in a study of cytomegalovirus exposure and HLA in healthy donors. About the research overall: HLA-typed donors were the source of around 85 million unique TCRs held in an early data release. General study results and limits: Earlier analysis looked at TCR beta V segments, and most were productive about 90% or about 30% of the time. As a later analysis showed, a missense DCLRE1C variant was linked to trimming of TCR beta V- and J-genes. Cytomegalovirus status was reportedly diagnosed by the classifier with high specificity and sensitivity.

Primers: 60 Vbeta forward and 13 Jbeta reverse. Some clones are missing from TCRdb's copy, which holds only in-frame ones; the method was immunoSEQ multiplex PCR. The sample holds hundreds of thousands of clones, 76% seen once. The CDR3 spans 14 residues. V lost 0 bases and J lost 1, with 7 bases in between. Germline V CDR1 and CDR2: SGHRS, YFSETQ. The sequencing sample was made of PBMCs. This TCR was sampled from a man aged 18-30 years in good health and CMV-seronegative. This rearrangement joins TRBV5-1 to TRBJ1-1; D unresolved. The CDR3 nucleotides read TGCGCCAGCAGCTTGGGTCCCGGGAACACTGAAGCTTTCTTT. Translated: CASSLGPGNTEAFF.